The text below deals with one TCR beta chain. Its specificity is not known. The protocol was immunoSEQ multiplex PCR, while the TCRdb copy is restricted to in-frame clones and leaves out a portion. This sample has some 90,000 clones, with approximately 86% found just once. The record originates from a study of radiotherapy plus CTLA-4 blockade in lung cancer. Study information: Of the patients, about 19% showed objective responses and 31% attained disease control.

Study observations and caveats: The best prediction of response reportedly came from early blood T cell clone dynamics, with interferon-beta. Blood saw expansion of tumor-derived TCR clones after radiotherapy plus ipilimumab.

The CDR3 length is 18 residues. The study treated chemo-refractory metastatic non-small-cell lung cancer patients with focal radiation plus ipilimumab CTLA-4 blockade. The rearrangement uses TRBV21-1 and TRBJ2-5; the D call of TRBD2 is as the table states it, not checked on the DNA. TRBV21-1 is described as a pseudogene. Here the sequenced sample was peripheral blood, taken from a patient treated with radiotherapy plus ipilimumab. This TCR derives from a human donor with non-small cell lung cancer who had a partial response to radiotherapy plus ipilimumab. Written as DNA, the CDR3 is TGTGCCAGCAGCAAGGACCGTCCCGGGCTAGCGGGAGGTGAGACCCAGTACTTC. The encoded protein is CASSKDRPGLAGGETQYF.